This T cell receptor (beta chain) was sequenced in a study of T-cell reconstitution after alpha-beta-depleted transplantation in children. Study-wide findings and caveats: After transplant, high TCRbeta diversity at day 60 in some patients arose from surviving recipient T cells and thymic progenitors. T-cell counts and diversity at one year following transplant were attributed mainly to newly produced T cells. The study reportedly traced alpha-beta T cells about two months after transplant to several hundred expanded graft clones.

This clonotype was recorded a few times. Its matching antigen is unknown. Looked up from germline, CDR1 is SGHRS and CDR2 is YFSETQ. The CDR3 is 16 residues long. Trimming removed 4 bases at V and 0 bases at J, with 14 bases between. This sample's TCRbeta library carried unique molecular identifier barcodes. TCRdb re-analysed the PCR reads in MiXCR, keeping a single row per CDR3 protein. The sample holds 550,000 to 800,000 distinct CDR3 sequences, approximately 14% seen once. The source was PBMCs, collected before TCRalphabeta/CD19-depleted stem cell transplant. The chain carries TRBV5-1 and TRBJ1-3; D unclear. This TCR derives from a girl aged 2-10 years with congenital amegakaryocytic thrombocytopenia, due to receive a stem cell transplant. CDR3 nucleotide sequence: TGCGCCAGCAGCGAGGGAAACCCGCTCTCTGGAAACACCATATATTTT. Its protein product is CASSEGNPLSGNTIYF. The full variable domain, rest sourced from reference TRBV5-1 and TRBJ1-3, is KAGVTQTPRYLIKTRGQQVTLSCSPISGHRSVSWYQQTPGQGLQFLFEYFSETQRNKGNFPGRFSGRQFSNSRSEMNVSTLELGDSALYLCASSEGNPLSGNTIYFGEGSWLTVV.